The entry below gives a single T cell receptor (beta chain) sequence along with its context. This sample was included in a study of CD8+ T cells in alopecia areata. The germline CDR1 and CDR2 sequences are SEHNR and FQNEAQ (reference sequence). The V end was cut by 4 bases, the J end by 3 bases, with 4 bases between. This CDR3 is built from 11 residues. The study team obtained lesional scalp punch biopsies and peripheral blood from alopecia areata patients. Once RNA had been extracted, it was reverse transcribed into cDNA to act as the sequencing template. Data came from immunoSEQ multiplex PCR; TCRdb stores just in-frame clones and leaves some out. The table records some 150,000 clones, around 64% of them present only once.

The TCR originated in a human donor with alopecia areata. The sequences come from CD8+ T cells sorted from blood, collected at week 0. This chain joins TRBV7-9 and TRBJ2-7; D is unclear. The CDR3 DNA reads TGTGCCAGCAGCTCCGACTACGAGCAGTACTTC. Translating it yields CASSSDYEQYF.